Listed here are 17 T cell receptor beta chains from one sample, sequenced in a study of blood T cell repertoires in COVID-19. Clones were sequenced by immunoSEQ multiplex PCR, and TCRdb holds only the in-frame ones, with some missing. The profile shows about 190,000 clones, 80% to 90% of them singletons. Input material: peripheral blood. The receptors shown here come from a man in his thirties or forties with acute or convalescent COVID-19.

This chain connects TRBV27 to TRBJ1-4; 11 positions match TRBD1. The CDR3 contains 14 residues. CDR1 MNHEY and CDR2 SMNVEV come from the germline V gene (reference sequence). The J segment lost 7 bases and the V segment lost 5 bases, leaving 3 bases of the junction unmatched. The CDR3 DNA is TGTGCCAGCAGTCCGGGACAGGGGGTTGAAAAACTGTTTTTT. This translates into CASSPGQGVEKLFF.

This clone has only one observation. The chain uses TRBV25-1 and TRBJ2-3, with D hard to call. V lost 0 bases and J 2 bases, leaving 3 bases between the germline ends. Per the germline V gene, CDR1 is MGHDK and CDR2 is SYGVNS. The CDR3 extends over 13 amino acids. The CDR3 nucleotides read TGTGCCAGCAGTGAATACCACACAGATACGCAGTATTTT. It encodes CASSEYHTDTQYF.

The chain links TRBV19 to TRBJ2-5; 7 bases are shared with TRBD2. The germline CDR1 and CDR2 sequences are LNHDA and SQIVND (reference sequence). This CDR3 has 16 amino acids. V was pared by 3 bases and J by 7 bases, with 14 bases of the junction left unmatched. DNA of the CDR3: TGTGCCAGTAGTATCACCGGACTAGAGTCAACGGGGACCCAGTACTTC. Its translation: CASSITGLESTGTQYF.

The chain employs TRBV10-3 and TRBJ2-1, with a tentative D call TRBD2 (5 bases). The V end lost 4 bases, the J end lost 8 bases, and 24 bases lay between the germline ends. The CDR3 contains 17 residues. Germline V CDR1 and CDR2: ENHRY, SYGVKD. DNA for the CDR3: TGTGCCATCAGTGGCCCTAGAACTAGAGGGAACGAGGATGAGCAGTTCTTC. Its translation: CAISGPRTRGNEDEQFF.

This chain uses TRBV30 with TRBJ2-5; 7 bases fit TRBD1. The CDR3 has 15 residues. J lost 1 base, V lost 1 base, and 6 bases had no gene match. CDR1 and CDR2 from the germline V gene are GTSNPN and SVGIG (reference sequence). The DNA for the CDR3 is TGTGCCTGGAGTGGGCACAGGGGTGTCCAAGAGACCCAGTACTTC. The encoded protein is CAWSGHRGVQETQYF.

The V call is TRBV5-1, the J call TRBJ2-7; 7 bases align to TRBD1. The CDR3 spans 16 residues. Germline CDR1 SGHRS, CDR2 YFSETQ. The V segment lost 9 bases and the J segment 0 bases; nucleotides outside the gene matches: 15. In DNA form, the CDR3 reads TGCGCCACCTCGATAACCGGGACAGATCTCTCCTACGAGCAGTACTTC. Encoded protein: CATSITGTDLSYEQYF.

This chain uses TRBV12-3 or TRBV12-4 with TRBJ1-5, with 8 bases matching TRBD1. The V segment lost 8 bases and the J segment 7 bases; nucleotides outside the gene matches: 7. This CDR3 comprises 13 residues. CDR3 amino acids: CASGKQGVQPQHF. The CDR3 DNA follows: TGTGCCAGCGGAAAACAGGGGGTCCAGCCCCAGCATTTT.

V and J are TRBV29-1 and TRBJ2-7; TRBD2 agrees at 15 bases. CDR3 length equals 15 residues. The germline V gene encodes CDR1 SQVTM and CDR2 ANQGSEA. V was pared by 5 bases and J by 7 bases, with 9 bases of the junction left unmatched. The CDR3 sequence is CSVYSGTSGGREQYF. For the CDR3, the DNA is TGCAGCGTTTATAGTGGGACTAGCGGGGGGAGGGAGCAGTACTTC.

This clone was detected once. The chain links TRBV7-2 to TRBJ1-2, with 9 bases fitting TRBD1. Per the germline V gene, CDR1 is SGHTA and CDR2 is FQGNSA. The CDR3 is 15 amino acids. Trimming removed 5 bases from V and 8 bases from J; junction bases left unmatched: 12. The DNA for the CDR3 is TGTGCCAGCAGCGAAGCCGGGACAGGGTGGTCCGGCTACACCTTC. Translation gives CASSEAGTGWSGYTF.

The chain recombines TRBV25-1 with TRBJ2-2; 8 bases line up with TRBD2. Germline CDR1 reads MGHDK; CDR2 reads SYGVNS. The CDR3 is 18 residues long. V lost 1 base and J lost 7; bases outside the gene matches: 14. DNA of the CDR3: TGTGCCAGCAGTGAATCCCCCGGGGCGGGGGGAGTTATCGGGGAGCTGTTTTTT. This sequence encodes CASSESPGAGGVIGELFF. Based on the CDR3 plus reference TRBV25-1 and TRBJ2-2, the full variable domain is EADIYQTPRYLVIGTGKKITLECSQTMGHDKMYWYQQDPGMELHLIHYSYGVNSTEKGDLSSESTVSRIRTEHFPLTLESARPSHTSQYLCASSESPGAGGVIGELFFGEGSRLTVL.

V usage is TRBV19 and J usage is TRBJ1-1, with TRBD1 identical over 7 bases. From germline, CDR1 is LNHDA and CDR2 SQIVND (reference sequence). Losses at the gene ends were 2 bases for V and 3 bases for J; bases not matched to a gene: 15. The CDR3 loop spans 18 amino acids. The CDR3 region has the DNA TGTGCCAGTAGTATAATTCCGGGAGGGGGCTTTGTAGACACTGAAGCTTTCTTT. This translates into CASSIIPGGGFVDTEAFF.

The CDR3 here is CASSSGAGSVSYGYTF. The DNA of the CDR3 is TGTGCCAGCAGTTCAGGGGCAGGGTCGGTTTCATATGGCTACACCTTC. The J gene is TRBJ1-2, the V gene TRBV5-4, with a tentative D call TRBD1 (6 bases). The ends were cut back, 5 bases at V and 5 bases at J, with 22 bases in the middle. Germline lookup yields CDR1 SGHNT and CDR2 YYREEE (reference sequence). This CDR3 contains 16 residues.

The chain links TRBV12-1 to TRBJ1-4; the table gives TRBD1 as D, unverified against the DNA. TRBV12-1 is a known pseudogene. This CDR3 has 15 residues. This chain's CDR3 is CASSLRDRANEKLFF. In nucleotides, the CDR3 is TGTGCCAGCAGCCTTCGAGACAGGGCAAATGAAAAACTGTTTTTT.

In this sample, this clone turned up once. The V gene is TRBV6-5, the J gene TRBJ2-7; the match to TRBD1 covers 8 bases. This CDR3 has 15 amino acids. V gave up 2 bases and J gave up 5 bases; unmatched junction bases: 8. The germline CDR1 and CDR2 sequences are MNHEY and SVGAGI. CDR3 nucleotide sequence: TGTGCCAGCAGTTACCCCAGACAGGGGAGCCACGAGCAGTACTTC. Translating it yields CASSYPRQGSHEQYF.

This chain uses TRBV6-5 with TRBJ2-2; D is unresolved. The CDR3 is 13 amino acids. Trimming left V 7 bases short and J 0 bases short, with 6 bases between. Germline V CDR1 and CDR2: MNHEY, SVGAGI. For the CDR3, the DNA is TGTGCCAGCATGCAGGCGAACACCGGGGAGCTGTTTTTT. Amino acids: CASMQANTGELFF.

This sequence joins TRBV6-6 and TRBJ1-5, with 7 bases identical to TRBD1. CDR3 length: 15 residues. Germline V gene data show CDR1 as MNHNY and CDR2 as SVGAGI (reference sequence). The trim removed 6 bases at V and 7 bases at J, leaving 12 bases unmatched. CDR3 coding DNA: TGTGCCAGCAGCAGAGACACAGGGGTCGGGCAGCCCCAGCATTTT. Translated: CASSRDTGVGQPQHF.

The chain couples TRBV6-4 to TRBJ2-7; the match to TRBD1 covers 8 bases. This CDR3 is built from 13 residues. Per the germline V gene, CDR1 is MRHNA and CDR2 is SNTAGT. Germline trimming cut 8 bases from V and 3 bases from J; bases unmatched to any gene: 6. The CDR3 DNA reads TGTGCCAGCTCGACAGGGGCGGGCTACGAGCAGTACTTC. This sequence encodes CASSTGAGYEQYF.